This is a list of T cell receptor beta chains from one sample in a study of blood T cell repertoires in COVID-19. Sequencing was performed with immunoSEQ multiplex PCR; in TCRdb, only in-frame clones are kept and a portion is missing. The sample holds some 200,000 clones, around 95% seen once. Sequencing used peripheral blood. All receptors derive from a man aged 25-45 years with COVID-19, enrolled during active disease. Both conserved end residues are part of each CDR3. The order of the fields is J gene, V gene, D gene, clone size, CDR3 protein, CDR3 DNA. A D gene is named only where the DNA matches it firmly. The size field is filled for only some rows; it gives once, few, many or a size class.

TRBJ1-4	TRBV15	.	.	CATSRDRGEKLFF	TGTGCCACCAGCAGAGACAGGGGCGAAAAACTGTTTTTT
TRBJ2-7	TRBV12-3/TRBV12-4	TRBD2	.	CASSWTSSYEQYF	TGTGCCAGCAGTTGGACTAGCTCCTACGAGCAGTACTTC
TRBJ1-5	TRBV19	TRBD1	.	CASSSRGQGAGQPQHF	TGTGCCAGTAGTTCCCGGGGACAGGGCGCAGGGCAGCCCCAGCATTTT
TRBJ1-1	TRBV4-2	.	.	CASSQDRENTEAFF	TGTGCCAGCAGCCAAGACCGCGAAAACACTGAAGCTTTCTTT
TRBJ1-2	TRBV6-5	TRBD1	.	CASSYGDRGYDYGYTF	TGTGCCAGCAGTTACGGGGACAGGGGCTATGACTATGGCTACACCTTC
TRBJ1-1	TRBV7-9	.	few	CASSPDRHTEAFF	TGTGCCAGCAGCCCAGACAGACACACTGAAGCTTTCTTT
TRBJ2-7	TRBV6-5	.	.	CALRDIISYEQYF	TGTGCCCTAAGGGACATCATCTCCTACGAGCAGTACTTC
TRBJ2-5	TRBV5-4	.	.	CASSPGHTKETQYF	TGTGCCAGCAGCCCGGGACATACTAAAGAGACCCAGTACTTC
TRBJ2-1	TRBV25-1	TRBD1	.	CASSGGQGTGEQFF	TGTGCCAGCAGTGGAGGACAGGGTACGGGTGAGCAGTTCTTC
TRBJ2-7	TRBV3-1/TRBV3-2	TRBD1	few	CASSQGNRGYEQYF	TGTGCCAGCAGCCAAGGAAACAGGGGCTACGAGCAGTACTTC
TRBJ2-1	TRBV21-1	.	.	CASSQSYRGQGCNEQFF	TGTGCCAGCAGCCAGAGTTACCGGGGACAGGGGTGCAATGAGCAGTTCTTC
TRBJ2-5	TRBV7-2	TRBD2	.	CASSPWTRQETQYF	TGTGCCAGCAGCCCCTGGACTAGACAAGAGACCCAGTACTTC
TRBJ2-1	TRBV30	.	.	CAWSDGGREYNEQFF	TGTGCCTGGAGTGACGGGGGACGGGAGTACAATGAGCAGTTCTTC
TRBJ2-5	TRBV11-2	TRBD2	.	CASSLGPAGGQETQYF	TGTGCCAGCAGCTTAGGTCCAGCGGGGGGCCAAGAGACCCAGTACTTC
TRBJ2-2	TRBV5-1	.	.	CASSTGWTGELFF	TGCGCCAGCAGTACAGGTTGGACCGGGGAGCTGTTTTTT
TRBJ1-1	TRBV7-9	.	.	CASSPQTWSTEAFF	TGTGCCAGCAGCCCCCAAACATGGAGTACCGAAGCTTTCTTT
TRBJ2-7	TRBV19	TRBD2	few	CASSPGGVPYEQYF	TGTGCCAGTAGTCCGGGAGGAGTCCCCTACGAGCAGTACTTC
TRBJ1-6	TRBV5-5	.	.	CASSLEGDGPSYNSPLHF	TGTGCCAGCAGCTTGGAGGGGGACGGACCCTCCTATAATTCACCCCTCCACTTT
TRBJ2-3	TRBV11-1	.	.	CASSLGPSGGTDTQYF	TGTGCCAGCAGCTTAGGACCTTCGGGGGGCACAGATACGCAGTATTTT
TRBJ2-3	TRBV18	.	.	CASSPNQGGSTDTQYF	TGTGCCAGCTCACCCAACCAAGGAGGGTCCACAGATACGCAGTATTTT